This entry lists 10 T cell receptor beta chains sequenced from one sample in a study of shared clonotypes between healthy human individuals. Sequenced by immunoSEQ multiplex PCR; TCRdb stores in-frame clones only, minus some. The sample holds some 2 million clones, approximately 94% seen once. Naivety among CD8 cells was defined by CD45RO negativity and positive CCR7 selection, thereby excluding terminally differentiated effector memory CD45RA+ cells. The specimen was naive CD8+ T cells sorted from blood. All receptors come from a man younger than 30 in good health.

The chain is built from TRBV2 and TRBJ2-1; 7 bases line up with TRBD2. J was trimmed by 4 bases and V by 4 bases; bases with no gene match: 7. This CDR3 spans 15 amino acids. Germline V lookup: CDR1 SNHLY, CDR2 FYNNEI. The CDR3, as DNA: TGTGCCAGCAGTGCGGCTAGCGGCCTGTACAATGAGCAGTTCTTC. It translates to CASSAASGLYNEQFF.

The chain links TRBV6-5 to TRBJ2-5, with 7 bases identical to TRBD2. Per the germline V gene, CDR1 is MNHEY and CDR2 is SVGAGI. V trimming: 4 bases; J trimming: 5 bases; junction bases outside the gene matches: 7. This CDR3 spans 14 amino acids. The CDR3: CASSLNGGGETQYF. CDR3 nucleotides: TGTGCCAGCAGTTTAAACGGGGGAGGGGAGACCCAGTACTTC.

In this sample, this clone turned up once. One end of the junction varies from germline; a read error may be responsible. CDR3 in amino acids: CTSSLGLAGADTQYF. In DNA form, the CDR3 reads TGTACCAGCAGCTTGGGGCTAGCGGGGGCGGATACGCAGTATTTT. This chain uses TRBV7-9 with TRBJ2-3, with 10 bases lining up with TRBD2. The CDR3 has 15 amino acids. The germline gives CDR1 SEHNR, CDR2 FQNEAQ (reference sequence). The full variable domain, in which reference TRBV7-9 and TRBJ2-3 provide the parts outside the CDR3, is DTGVSQNPRHKITKRGQNVTFRCDPISEHNRLYWYRQTLGQGPEFLTYFQNEAQLEKSRLLSDRFSAERPKGSFSTLEIQRTEQGDSAMYLCTSSLGLAGADTQYFGPGTRLTVL.

J is TRBJ1-1 and V is TRBV6-1; D may be TRBD1 (5 bases). CDR1 is MNHNS and CDR2 is SASEGT in the germline V gene. The CDR3 is 13 residues long. V lost 7 bases, J lost 4 bases, and 13 bases lay in between. CDR3 sequence reads: CASTLGTFTEAFF. CDR3 bases: TGTGCCAGCACCCTAGGGACGTTCACTGAAGCTTTCTTT.

The V gene is TRBV4-3, the J gene TRBJ2-7; D may correspond to TRBD1 or TRBD2 (5 bases each). The germline CDR1 and CDR2 sequences are LGHNA and YSLEER. The V end lost 0 bases, the J end lost 0 bases, and 12 bases lay between the germline ends. This CDR3 comprises 16 residues. The CDR3 loop reads CASSQESWGSSYEQYF. In DNA, the CDR3 is TGCGCCAGCAGCCAAGAGTCCTGGGGGTCCTCCTACGAGCAGTACTTC.

The chain joins TRBV7-9 to TRBJ2-7, with TRBD2 matching 11 bases. Trimming at V came to 7 bases and at J to 4 bases, leaving 9 bases not matched to a gene. The CDR3 runs to 15 residues. Germline CDR1 is SEHNR and CDR2 is FQNEAQ (reference sequence). The CDR3 reads CASTPSGTSGYEQYF. CDR3 nucleotides: TGTGCCAGCACCCCTTCCGGGACTAGCGGATACGAGCAGTACTTC.

The chain is built from TRBV30 and TRBJ2-7; TRBD1 matches at 9 bases. Germline CDR1 and CDR2: GTSNPN and SVGIG (reference sequence). The junction had 7 bases not matched to a gene; V was cut back by 5 bases and J by 5 bases. This CDR3 is built from 13 residues. In DNA, the CDR3 is TGTGCCTGGGCCGGGACAGGGAACGACGAGCAGTACTTC. This sequence encodes CAWAGTGNDEQYF.

CDR3 region: CASGYGQGTPGSNQPQHF. In DNA, the CDR3 is TGTGCTAGTGGCTACGGGCAGGGAACCCCCGGCAGCAATCAGCCCCAGCATTTT. The chain carries TRBV12-5 and TRBJ1-5; maybe TRBD1 (5 bases). Trimming stripped 6 bases from V and 1 base from J, with 22 bases between. The CDR3 extends over 18 amino acids. Germline V gene lookup returns CDR1 LGHNT and CDR2 FRNRAP. Looking up the rest from reference TRBV12-5 and TRBJ1-5 gives the full variable domain: DARVTQTPRHKVTEMGQEVTMRCQPILGHNTVFWYRQTMMQGLELLAYFRNRAPLDDSGMPKDRFSAEMPDATLATLKIQPSEPRDSAVYFCASGYGQGTPGSNQPQHFGDGTRLSIL.

Worth noting for this clone: The sample has other DNA sequences that encode this CDR3 too. The V call is TRBV4-1, the J call TRBJ2-7; D is unclear. The V gene's germline CDR1 is MGHRA and CDR2 YSYEKL. The V end lost 3 bases, the J end lost 0 bases, and 6 bases lay between the germline ends. The CDR3 totals 13 residues. CDR3 sequence: CASSHKDSYEQYF. In DNA form, the CDR3 reads TGCGCCAGCAGCCATAAAGACTCCTACGAGCAGTACTTC.

The rearrangement joins TRBV11-2 to TRBJ1-2, with TRBD1 matching over 9 bases. V was pared by 5 bases and J by 3 bases, with 7 bases of the junction left unmatched. The CDR3 covers 15 residues. Germline-derived CDR1 and CDR2 are SGHAT and FQNNGV. CDR3 loop: CASSQGQGGYYGYTF. In DNA, the CDR3 is TGTGCCAGCAGCCAGGGACAGGGAGGTTACTATGGCTACACCTTC.